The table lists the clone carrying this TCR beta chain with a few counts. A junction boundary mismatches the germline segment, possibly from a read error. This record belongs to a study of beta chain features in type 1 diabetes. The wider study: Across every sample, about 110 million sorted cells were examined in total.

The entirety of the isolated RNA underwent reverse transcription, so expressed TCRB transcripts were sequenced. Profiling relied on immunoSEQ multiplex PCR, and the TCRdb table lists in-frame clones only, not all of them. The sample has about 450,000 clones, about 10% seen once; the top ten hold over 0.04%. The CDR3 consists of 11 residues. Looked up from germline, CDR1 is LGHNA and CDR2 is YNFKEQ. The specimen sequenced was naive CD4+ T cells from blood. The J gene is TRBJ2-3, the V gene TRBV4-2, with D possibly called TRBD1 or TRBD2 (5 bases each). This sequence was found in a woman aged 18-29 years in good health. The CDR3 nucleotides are TGTGCCAGCAGTTTCCAGGGCGGGTTCCTTTTT. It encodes CASSFQGGFLF.